This T cell receptor beta chain was sequenced in a study of blood T cell repertoires in COVID-19. Study details: Samples representing acute and convalescent COVID-19 were sourced from the United States, Italy and Spain. In each case, the material was cDNA or gDNA derived from T cells, B-cell-depleted T cells, or PBMCs.

Original analysis: It was from reference gene primer amplification that nucleated cell counts were estimated. Repertoires were generated with immunoSEQ multiplex PCR, while TCRdb's copy carries only in-frame clones and drops some. D and trimming come from the DNA, and the V and J calls and clone size come from that table. This sample carries about 300,000 clones, around 86% of them seen once, and the ten largest clones take 13%. Germline V gene lookup returns CDR1 PRHDT and CDR2 FYEKMQ (reference sequence). CDR3 length: 15 residues. V lost 2 bases and J lost 4, with 12 bases in between. The TCR sequence derives from a human donor in a cohort sampled during active COVID-19. Sequenced material: peripheral blood. V usage is TRBV13 and J usage is TRBJ1-5; D not resolved. CDR3 sequence reads: CASSLRKLRNQPQHF. The CDR3 region has the DNA TGTGCCAGCAGCTTACGAAAGCTCCGTAATCAGCCCCAGCATTTT.